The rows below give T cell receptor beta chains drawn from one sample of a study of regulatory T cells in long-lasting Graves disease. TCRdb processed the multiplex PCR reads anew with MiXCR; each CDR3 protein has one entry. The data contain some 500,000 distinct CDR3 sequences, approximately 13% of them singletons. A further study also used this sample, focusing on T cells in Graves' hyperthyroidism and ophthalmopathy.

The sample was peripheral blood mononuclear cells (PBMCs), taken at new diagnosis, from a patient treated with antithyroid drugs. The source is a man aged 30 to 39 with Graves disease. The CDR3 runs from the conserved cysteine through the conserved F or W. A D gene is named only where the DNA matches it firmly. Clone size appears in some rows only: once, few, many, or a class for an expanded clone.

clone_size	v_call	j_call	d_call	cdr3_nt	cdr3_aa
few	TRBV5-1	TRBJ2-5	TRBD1	TGCGCCAGCAGCAAAACAGGGGGGGAGACCCAGTACTTC	CASSKTGGETQYF
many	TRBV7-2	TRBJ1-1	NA	TGTGCCAGCAGCCGATACACTGAAGCTTTCTTT	CASSRYTEAFF
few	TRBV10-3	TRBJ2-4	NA	TGTGCCATCGGGGTTTCTCTGAACATTCAGTACTTC	CAIGVSLNIQYF
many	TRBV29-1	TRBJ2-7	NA	TGCAGCGTTGAAGATCGGGACGGTTCCTACGAGCAGTACTTC	CSVEDRDGSYEQYF
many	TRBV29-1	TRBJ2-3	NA	TGCAGCGTTGCCGACAGAGGCACAGATACGCAGTATTTT	CSVADRGTDTQYF
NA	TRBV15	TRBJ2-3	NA	TGTGCCACCAGCAGAGCCCTAGCTGGCACAGATACGCAGTATTTT	CATSRALAGTDTQYF
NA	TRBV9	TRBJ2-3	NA	TGTGCCAGCAGACCAGAAGGGCCAGGCACAGATACGCAGTATTTT	CASRPEGPGTDTQYF
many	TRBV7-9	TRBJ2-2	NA	TGTGCCAGCACCCTCAGCGCCAACTCCGGGGAGCTGTTTTTT	CASTLSANSGELFF
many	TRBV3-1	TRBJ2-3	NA	TGTGCCAGCAGCCAAGAGGGGGCTAGCGGAGGCACAGATACGCAGTATTTT	CASSQEGASGGTDTQYF
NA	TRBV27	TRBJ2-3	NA	TGTGCCAGCAGTTTAATGGCGGGGAGTGGTGCAGATACGCAGTATTTT	CASSLMAGSGADTQYF
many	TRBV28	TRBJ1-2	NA	TGTGCCAGCAGTTTAGCTTCCGCGGGGGGGAACTATGGCTACACCTTC	CASSLASAGGNYGYTF
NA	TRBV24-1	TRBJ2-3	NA	TGTGCCACCAGTGGACAGATCACAGATACGCAGTATTTT	CATSGQITDTQYF
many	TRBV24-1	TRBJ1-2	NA	TGTGCCACCAGTGATCCAGGGTCCTCATTGGGGAGCTACACCTTC	CATSDPGSSLGSYTF
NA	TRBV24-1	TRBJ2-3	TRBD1	TGTGCCACCAGTGATCAGGGGGCTCCCACAGATACGCAGTATTTT	CATSDQGAPTDTQYF
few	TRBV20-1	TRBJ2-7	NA	TGCAGTGCTAGAGATGGTGTTAGGCTAACCTCCTACGAGCAGTACTTC	CSARDGVRLTSYEQYF